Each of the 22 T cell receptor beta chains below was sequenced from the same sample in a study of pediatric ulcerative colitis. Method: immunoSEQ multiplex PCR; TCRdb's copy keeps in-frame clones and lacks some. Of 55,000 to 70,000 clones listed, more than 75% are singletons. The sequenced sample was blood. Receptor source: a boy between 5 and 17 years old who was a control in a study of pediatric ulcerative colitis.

CDR3 DNA: TGTGCCACCAGCCCGGGACTAGAGCCAGATACGCAGTATTTT. It codes for CATSPGLEPDTQYF. The genes are TRBV15 and TRBJ2-3, with 8 bases identical to TRBD2. Germline values: CDR1 LNHNV, CDR2 YYDKDF (reference sequence). The CDR3 is made up of 14 amino acids. The V and J ends lost 5 bases and 4 bases, in that order; junction bases with no gene match: 5. Full variable domain (missing parts from reference TRBV15 and TRBJ2-3): DAMVIQNPRYQVTQFGKPVTLSCSQTLNHNVMYWYQQKSSQAPKLLFHYYDKDFNNEADTPDNFQSRRPNTSFCFLDIRSPGLGDTAMYLCATSPGLEPDTQYFGPGTRLTVL.

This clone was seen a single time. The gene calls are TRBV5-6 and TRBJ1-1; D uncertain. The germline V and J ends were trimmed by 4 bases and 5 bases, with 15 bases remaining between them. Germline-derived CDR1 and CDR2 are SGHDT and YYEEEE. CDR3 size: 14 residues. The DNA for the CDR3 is TGTGCCAGCAGCCCTGGTTGGGGTAGGACTGAAGCTTTCTTT. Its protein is CASSPGWGRTEAFF.

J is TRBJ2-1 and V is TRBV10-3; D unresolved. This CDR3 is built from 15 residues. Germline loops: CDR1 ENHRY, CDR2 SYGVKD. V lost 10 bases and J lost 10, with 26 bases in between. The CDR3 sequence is CATRTSLLGNSEQFF. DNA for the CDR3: TGTGCCACCAGGACGTCATTATTGGGGAATAGCGAGCAGTTCTTC.

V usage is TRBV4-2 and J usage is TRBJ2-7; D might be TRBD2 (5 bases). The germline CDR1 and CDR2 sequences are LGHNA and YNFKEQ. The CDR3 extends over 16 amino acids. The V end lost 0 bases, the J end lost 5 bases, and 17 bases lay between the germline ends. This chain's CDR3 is CASSQDGSGSRDEQYF. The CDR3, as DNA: TGTGCCAGCAGCCAAGACGGTAGTGGGAGTCGGGACGAGCAGTACTTC.

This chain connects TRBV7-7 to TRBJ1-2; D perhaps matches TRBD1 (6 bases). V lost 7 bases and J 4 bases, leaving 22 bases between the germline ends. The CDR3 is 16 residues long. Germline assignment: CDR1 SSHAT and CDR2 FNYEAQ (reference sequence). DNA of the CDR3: TGTGCCAGCATACATCTAGGAGACAGGCACGTCTATGGCTACACCTTC. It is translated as CASIHLGDRHVYGYTF.

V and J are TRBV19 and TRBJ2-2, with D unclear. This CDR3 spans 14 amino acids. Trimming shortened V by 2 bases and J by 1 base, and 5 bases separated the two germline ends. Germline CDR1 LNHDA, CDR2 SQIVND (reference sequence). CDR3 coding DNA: TGTGCCAGTAGTATATGGGGGAACACCGGGGAGCTGTTTTTT. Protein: CASSIWGNTGELFF.

Here the CDR3 DNA reads TGTGCCAGTCTAGCGGGACACACAGATACGCAGTATTTT. Protein: CASLAGHTDTQYF. V is TRBV7-2 and J is TRBJ2-3; TRBD2 agrees at 9 bases. The CDR3 loop spans 13 amino acids. Germline assignment: CDR1 SGHTA and CDR2 FQGNSA. V was pared by 9 bases and J by 2 bases, with 3 bases of the junction left unmatched.

The CDR3 DNA reads as TGTGCCAGCACTAGACGGGGCCAGATCTATGGCTACACCTTC. As protein: CASTRRGQIYGYTF. V usage is TRBV5-8 and J usage is TRBJ1-2; tentative D call: TRBD1 (5 bases). Germline V gives CDR1 SGHTS, CDR2 YDEGEE. The CDR3 covers 14 residues. Trimming removed 6 bases from V and 4 bases from J, with 16 bases in between. Complete variable domain (other parts from reference TRBV5-8 and TRBJ1-2): EAGVTQSPTHLIKTRGQQATLRCSPISGHTSVYWYQQALGLGLQFLLWYDEGEERNRGNFPPRFSGRQFPNYSSELNVNALELEDSALYLCASTRRGQIYGYTFGSGTRLTVV.

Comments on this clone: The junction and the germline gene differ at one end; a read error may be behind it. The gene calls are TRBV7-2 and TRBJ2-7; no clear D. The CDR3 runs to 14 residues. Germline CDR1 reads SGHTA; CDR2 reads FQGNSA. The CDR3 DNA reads TGTGCCAGCAGCCTGAGCGTAACCTCCGACGAGCAGTACTTC. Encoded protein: CASSLSVTSDEQYF.

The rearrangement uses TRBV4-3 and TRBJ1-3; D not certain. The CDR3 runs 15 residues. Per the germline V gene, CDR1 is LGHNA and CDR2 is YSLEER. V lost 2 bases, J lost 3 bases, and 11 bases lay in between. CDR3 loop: CASSQSTGNGNTIYF. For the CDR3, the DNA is TGCGCCAGCAGCCAATCGACGGGGAATGGAAACACCATATATTTT.

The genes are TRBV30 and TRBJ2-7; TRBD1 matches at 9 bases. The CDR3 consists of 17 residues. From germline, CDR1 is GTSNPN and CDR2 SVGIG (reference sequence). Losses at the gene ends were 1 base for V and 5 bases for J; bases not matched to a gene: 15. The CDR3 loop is CAWSDFYGDRVGDEQYF. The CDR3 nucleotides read TGTGCCTGGAGTGATTTTTATGGGGACAGGGTAGGTGACGAGCAGTACTTC.

The CDR3 sequence is CASSWSPTGELFF. The CDR3, as DNA: TGTGCCAGCAGTTGGAGCCCAACCGGGGAGCTGTTTTTT. The chain employs TRBV7-6 and TRBJ2-2, with D uncertain. The germline V gene encodes CDR1 SGHVS and CDR2 FNYEAQ. The CDR3 length is 13 residues. Trimming cost V 6 bases and J 5 bases, with 10 bases left between them.

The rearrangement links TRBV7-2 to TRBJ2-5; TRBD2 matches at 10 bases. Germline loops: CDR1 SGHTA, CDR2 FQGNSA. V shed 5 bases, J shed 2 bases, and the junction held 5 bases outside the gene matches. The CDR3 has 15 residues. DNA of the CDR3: TGTGCCAGCAGCGATGGGACTAGCGCACAAGAGACCCAGTACTTC. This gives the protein CASSDGTSAQETQYF.

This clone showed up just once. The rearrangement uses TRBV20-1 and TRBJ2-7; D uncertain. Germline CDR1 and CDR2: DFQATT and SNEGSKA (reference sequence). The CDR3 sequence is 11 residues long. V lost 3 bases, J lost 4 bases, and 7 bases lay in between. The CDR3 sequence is CSASLVYEQYF. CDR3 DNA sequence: TGCAGTGCTAGCTTGGTTTACGAGCAGTACTTC.

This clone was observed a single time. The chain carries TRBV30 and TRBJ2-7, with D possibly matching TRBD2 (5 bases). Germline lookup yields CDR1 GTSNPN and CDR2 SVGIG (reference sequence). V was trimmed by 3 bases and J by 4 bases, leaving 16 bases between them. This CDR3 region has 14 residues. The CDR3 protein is CAWRKGGGGYEQYF. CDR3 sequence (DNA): TGTGCCTGGAGGAAGGGTGGAGGTGGGTACGAGCAGTACTTC.

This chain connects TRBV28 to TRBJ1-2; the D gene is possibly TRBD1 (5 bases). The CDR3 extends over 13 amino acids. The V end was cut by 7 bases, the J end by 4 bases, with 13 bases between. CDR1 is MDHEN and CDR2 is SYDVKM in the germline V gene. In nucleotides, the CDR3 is TGTGCCAGCATTCAGGGCTTAGGCTATGGCTACACCTTC. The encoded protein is CASIQGLGYGYTF.

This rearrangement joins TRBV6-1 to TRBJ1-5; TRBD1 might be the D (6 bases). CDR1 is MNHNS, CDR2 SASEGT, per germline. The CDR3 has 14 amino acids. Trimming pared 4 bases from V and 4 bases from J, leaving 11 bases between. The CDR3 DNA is TGTGCCAGCAGTGTAGGAGGGGGAAATCAGCCCCAGCATTTT. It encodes CASSVGGGNQPQHF.

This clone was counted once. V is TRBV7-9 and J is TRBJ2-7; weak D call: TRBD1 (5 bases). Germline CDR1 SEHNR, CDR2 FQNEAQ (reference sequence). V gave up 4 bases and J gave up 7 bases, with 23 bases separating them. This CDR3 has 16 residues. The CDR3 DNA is TGTGCCAGCAGCTCCCAAGGGGTGCAGGCCCATAGGGAGCAGTACTTC. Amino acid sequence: CASSSQGVQAHREQYF.

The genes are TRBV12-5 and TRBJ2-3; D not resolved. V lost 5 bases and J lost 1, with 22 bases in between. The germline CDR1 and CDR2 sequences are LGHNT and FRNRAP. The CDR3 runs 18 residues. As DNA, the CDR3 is TGTGCTAGTGGTCAGATGGGTATGACGGGCGATGGCACAGATACGCAGTATTTT. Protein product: CASGQMGMTGDGTDTQYF. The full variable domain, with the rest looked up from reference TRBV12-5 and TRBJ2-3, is DARVTQTPRHKVTEMGQEVTMRCQPILGHNTVFWYRQTMMQGLELLAYFRNRAPLDDSGMPKDRFSAEMPDATLATLKIQPSEPRDSAVYFCASGQMGMTGDGTDTQYFGPGTRLTVL.

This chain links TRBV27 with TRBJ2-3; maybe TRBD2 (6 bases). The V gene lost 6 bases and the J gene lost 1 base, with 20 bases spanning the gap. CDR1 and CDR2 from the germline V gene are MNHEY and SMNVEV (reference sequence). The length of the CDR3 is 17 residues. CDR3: CASRSGLAPWGTDTQYF. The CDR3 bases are TGTGCCAGCAGGTCGGGTCTAGCGCCCTGGGGCACAGATACGCAGTATTTT.

The CDR3 loop is CANQTGPNYSNQPQHF. DNA of the CDR3: TGTGCCAACCAAACAGGGCCCAATTATAGCAATCAGCCCCAGCATTTT. This sequence joins TRBV10-3 and TRBJ1-5; TRBD1 is a possible D gene (6 bases). Trimming took 10 bases from V and 0 from J, leaving 19 bases between them. This CDR3 is 16 amino acids long. Germline V CDR1 and CDR2: ENHRY, SYGVKD.

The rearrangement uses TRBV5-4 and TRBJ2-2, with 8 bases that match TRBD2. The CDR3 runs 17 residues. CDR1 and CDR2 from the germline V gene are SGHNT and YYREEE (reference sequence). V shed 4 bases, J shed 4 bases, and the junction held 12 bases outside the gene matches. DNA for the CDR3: TGTGCCAGCAGCCCGGCGGGTAGCGGGGATTTCACCGGGGAGCTGTTTTTT. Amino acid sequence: CASSPAGSGDFTGELFF.